This passage covers 26 T cell receptor beta chains from one sample sequenced in a study of T cell responses to AZD1222 COVID-19 vaccine. Only in-frame clones appear in the TCRdb table, and some are missing; sequencing was by immunoSEQ multiplex PCR. The sample has around 140,000 clones, roughly 90% seen once. The sequences come from peripheral blood, collected 28 days after the second dose of the MenACWY control vaccine. The receptors here all came from an adult who received the MenACWY meningococcal vaccine as a control.

The chain couples TRBV4-1 to TRBJ1-6, with TRBD1 identical over 7 bases. The ends lost 3 bases at V and 8 bases at J; junction bases unmatched: 7. CDR1 is MGHRA, CDR2 YSYEKL, per germline. The CDR3 spans 15 residues. The CDR3, as DNA: TGCGCCAGCAGCCAGGAGGACAGGACCTATTCACCCCTCCACTTT. Translating it yields CASSQEDRTYSPLHF.

This chain links TRBV19 with TRBJ2-7; maybe TRBD2 (5 bases). Trimming took 9 bases from V and 1 from J, leaving 16 bases between them. The germline V gene has CDR1 LNHDA and CDR2 SQIVND (reference sequence). The length of the CDR3 is 14 residues. The CDR3 sequence: CARGGRTLSYEQYF. Written as DNA, the CDR3 is TGTGCCAGGGGCGGGCGAACCCTTTCCTACGAGCAGTACTTC.

The V and J genes are TRBV3-1 (or the pseudogene TRBV3-2) and TRBJ1-3, with TRBD1 as a possible D gene (6 bases). Germline values: CDR1 LGHDT, CDR2 YNNKEL (reference sequence). V gave up 2 bases and J gave up 0 bases, with 8 bases separating them. The CDR3 runs to 15 residues. CDR3 nucleotide sequence: TGTGCCAGCAGCCAACGGACAGTCTCTGGAAACACCATATATTTT. It is translated as CASSQRTVSGNTIYF.

The chain carries TRBV6-2 or TRBV6-3 and TRBJ2-3, with 11 bases fitting TRBD2. The CDR3 consists of 17 residues. Losses at the gene ends were 4 bases for V and 3 bases for J; bases not matched to a gene: 9. Looked up from germline, CDR1 is MNHEY and CDR2 is SVGEGT. CDR3 amino acids: CASSSRRLAGLTDTQYF. The CDR3 nucleotides are TGTGCCAGCAGTTCACGAAGACTAGCGGGGTTAACAGATACGCAGTATTTT.

This clone was detected once. CDR3 region: CASRLADSAGYTF. CDR3 coding DNA: TGTGCCAGCAGGCTAGCCGACAGTGCGGGCTACACCTTC. V usage is TRBV6-5 and J usage is TRBJ1-2; tentatively, D is TRBD1 (5 bases). CDR3 size: 13 residues. The V gene's germline CDR1 is MNHEY and CDR2 SVGAGI. V lost 6 bases, J lost 8 bases, and 16 bases lay in between.

The chain has TRBV5-1 and TRBJ1-1, with D perhaps TRBD1 (5 bases). Germline values: CDR1 SGHRS, CDR2 YFSETQ. This CDR3 is 15 amino acids long. V shed 7 bases and J shed 0 bases, with 16 bases lying between them. The CDR3 loop is CASAVTGAMNTEAFF. In DNA form, the CDR3 reads TGCGCCAGCGCTGTGACCGGGGCCATGAACACTGAAGCTTTCTTT.

The chain is built from TRBV27 and TRBJ2-3; 11 nucleotides match TRBD2. The CDR3 contains 16 residues. Germline-derived CDR1 and CDR2 are MNHEY and SMNVEV (reference sequence). J gave up 4 bases and V 3 bases, and 6 bases lay outside the gene matches. CDR3 in amino acids: CASSLKLAGDPDTQYF. The DNA of the CDR3 is TGTGCCAGCAGTTTGAAACTAGCGGGAGATCCAGATACGCAGTATTTT.

This chain joins TRBV5-4 and TRBJ1-1; TRBD1 might be the D (6 bases). The CDR3 sequence is 14 residues long. From germline, CDR1 is SGHNT and CDR2 YYREEE (reference sequence). With 5 bases removed from V and 5 bases from J, the gap between germline ends came to 16 bases. For the CDR3, the DNA is TGTGCCAGCAGATGGACGGGGGCGGGAACTGAAGCTTTCTTT. This sequence encodes CASRWTGAGTEAFF.

This clone was counted once. The gene calls are TRBV3-1 (or the pseudogene TRBV3-2) and TRBJ2-7; TRBD2 might be the D (6 bases). Trimming cost V 0 bases and J 0 bases, with 9 bases left between them. The CDR3 runs 15 residues. In germline, CDR1 is LGHDT, CDR2 YNNKEL (reference sequence). This chain's CDR3 is CASSQDWGVSYEQYF. The DNA for the CDR3 is TGTGCCAGCAGCCAAGATTGGGGGGTCTCCTACGAGCAGTACTTC.

The V and J genes are TRBV6-2 or TRBV6-3 and TRBJ1-4; D unclear. Looked up from germline, CDR1 is MNHEY and CDR2 is SVGEGT. The CDR3 loop spans 12 amino acids. V gave up 6 bases and J gave up 8 bases, with 10 bases separating them. The CDR3 nucleotides read TGTGCCAGCAGCCGAAGGGCCGAAAAACTGTTTTTT. Its protein is CASSRRAEKLFF.

This clone was recorded once. The gene calls are TRBV6-6 and TRBJ1-1; D is ambiguous. CDR3 length: 14 amino acids. Germline V gene sequence: CDR1 MNHNY, CDR2 SVGAGI (reference sequence). Trimming removed 5 bases at V and 0 bases at J, with 10 bases between. This CDR3 reads CASSPGHLNTEAFF. The CDR3 DNA is TGTGCCAGCAGTCCCGGCCACCTGAACACTGAAGCTTTCTTT.

V is TRBV5-1 and J is TRBJ2-7; D is possibly TRBD1 (6 bases). The V gene's germline CDR1 is SGHRS and CDR2 YFSETQ. Trimming took off 4 bases at V and 4 bases at J, with 21 bases between the two ends. The CDR3 runs to 16 residues. In DNA, the CDR3 is TGCGCCAGCAGCCCGAACCCGATAAGGACAGCTTACGAGCAGTACTTC. Protein product: CASSPNPIRTAYEQYF.

V usage is TRBV5-1 and J usage is TRBJ2-2, with D perhaps matching TRBD1 (6 bases). The CDR3 length is 18 residues. CDR1 is SGHRS and CDR2 is YFSETQ in the germline V gene. Trimming pared 0 bases from V and 6 bases from J, leaving 21 bases between. The CDR3 loop is CASSLGRGNSAPAGELFF. The CDR3 DNA is TGCGCCAGCAGCTTGGGTAGGGGGAACTCTGCGCCTGCCGGGGAGCTGTTTTTT.

The chain carries TRBV28 and TRBJ1-6; 7 nucleotides match TRBD1. The CDR3 loop spans 15 amino acids. Trimming removed 5 bases from V and 4 bases from J; junction bases left unmatched: 5. Germline V CDR1 and CDR2: MDHEN, SYDVKM. This CDR3 reads CASSPWTGYNSPLHF. The CDR3 DNA follows: TGTGCCAGCAGTCCTTGGACAGGATATAATTCACCCCTCCACTTT.

CDR3 DNA sequence: TGTGCCACCAGTGACCCGAGACAGCAGCAAGAGACCCAGTACTTC. It translates to CATSDPRQQQETQYF. The rearrangement links TRBV24-1 to TRBJ2-5, with a weak D call TRBD1 (5 bases). Trimming removed 4 bases at V and 2 bases at J, with 13 bases between. CDR1 and CDR2 from the germline V gene are KGHDR and SFDVKD. CDR3 length: 15 amino acids.

The rearrangement uses TRBV6-5 and TRBJ1-1; D is unresolved. The V end was cut by 10 bases, the J end by 0 bases, with 18 bases between. Germline assignment: CDR1 MNHEY and CDR2 SVGAGI. This CDR3 is built from 15 residues. CDR3 protein: CATPGRVGMNTEAFF. The CDR3 nucleotides read TGTGCCACGCCCGGACGGGTCGGGATGAACACTGAAGCTTTCTTT.

This rearrangement joins TRBV5-1 to TRBJ2-5, with unresolved D. In germline, CDR1 is SGHRS, CDR2 YFSETQ. Trimming took off 0 bases at V and 4 bases at J, with 13 bases between the two ends. CDR3 length: 15 amino acids. CDR3 residues: CASSLGPSIAETQYF. CDR3 DNA sequence: TGCGCCAGCAGCTTGGGCCCCTCCATCGCAGAGACCCAGTACTTC.

V is TRBV7-9 and J is TRBJ1-4, with 9 positions matching TRBD1. V lost 4 bases, J lost 8 bases, and 5 bases stayed unmatched. The CDR3 is made up of 14 amino acids. The germline V gene has CDR1 SEHNR and CDR2 FQNEAQ (reference sequence). CDR3 sequence (DNA): TGTGCCAGCAGCTCGGGACAGGGAGGAGAAAAACTGTTTTTT. It translates to CASSSGQGGEKLFF. The variable domain in full, with the rest retrieved from reference TRBV7-9 and TRBJ1-4, is DTGVSQNPRHKITKRGQNVTFRCDPISEHNRLYWYRQTLGQGPEFLTYFQNEAQLEKSRLLSDRFSAERPKGSFSTLEIQRTEQGDSAMYLCASSSGQGGEKLFFGSGTQLSVL.

V and J are TRBV2 and TRBJ1-6; D gene ambiguous. The germline gives CDR1 SNHLY, CDR2 FYNNEI. The CDR3 totals 13 residues. Trimming took 4 bases from V and 14 from J, leaving 15 bases between them. The CDR3 DNA is TGTGCCAGCAGTGCTCGGGAGCGAGAATCCCTCCACTTT. Protein sequence: CASSARERESLHF.

This chain links TRBV4-2 with TRBJ1-5, with no clear D. The CDR3 totals 16 residues. The V gene's germline CDR1 is LGHNA and CDR2 YNFKEQ. V was pared by 2 bases and J by 3 bases, with 14 bases between. The CDR3 here is CASSQRSDGYNQPQHF. CDR3 nucleotides: TGTGCCAGCAGCCAACGGTCCGATGGGTACAATCAGCCCCAGCATTTT.

The chain carries TRBV4-3 and TRBJ1-5, with a weak D call TRBD1 (5 bases). V dropped 1 base and J dropped 1 base, with 14 bases sitting between them. CDR3 length: 17 amino acids. From germline, CDR1 is LGHNA and CDR2 YSLEER. CDR3 nucleotide sequence: TGCGCCAGCAGCCAAGGTCAGGGCAGGGAAAGCAATCAGCCCCAGCATTTT. Protein: CASSQGQGRESNQPQHF.

The rearrangement joins TRBV11-3 to TRBJ1-1; D not resolved. Trimming shortened V by 1 base and J by 6 bases, and 6 bases separated the two germline ends. Germline V CDR1 and CDR2: SGHNT, YENEEA. The CDR3 runs 12 residues. The CDR3 sequence is CASSLGTPEAFF. CDR3 coding DNA: TGTGCCAGCAGCTTAGGAACACCTGAAGCTTTCTTT.

The chain employs TRBV19 and TRBJ1-5; D perhaps matches TRBD1 (5 bases). Trimming left V 9 bases short and J 2 bases short, with 17 bases between. Germline loops: CDR1 LNHDA, CDR2 SQIVND (reference sequence). CDR3 length: 15 residues. The CDR3 protein is CASNQGARGNQPQHF. In DNA form, the CDR3 reads TGTGCCAGCAACCAGGGCGCGAGGGGCAATCAGCCCCAGCATTTT. The full variable domain, in which reference TRBV19 and TRBJ1-5 provide the parts outside the CDR3, is DGGITQSPKYLFRKEGQNVTLSCEQNLNHDAMYWYRQDPGQGLRLIYYSQIVNDFQKGDIAEGYSVSREKKESFPLTVTSAQKNPTAFYLCASNQGARGNQPQHFGDGTRLSIL.

The chain uses TRBV11-2 and TRBJ2-3; 10 bases line up with TRBD1. Per germline, CDR1 SGHAT and CDR2 FQNNGV. V shed 3 bases, J shed 0 bases, and the junction held 9 bases outside the gene matches. This CDR3 has 18 residues. The CDR3: CASSLLLATGGSTDTQYF. CDR3 sequence (DNA): TGTGCCAGCAGCTTGCTACTGGCGACAGGGGGCAGCACAGATACGCAGTATTTT.

The V call is TRBV5-6, the J call TRBJ2-3; perhaps TRBD2 as D (7 bases). This CDR3 is built from 16 residues. Trimming pared 4 bases from V and 2 bases from J, leaving 17 bases between. The V gene's germline CDR1 is SGHDT and CDR2 YYEEEE. CDR3 DNA: TGTGCCAGCAGCCCTACGCTGGCGGGGGCCACAGATACGCAGTATTTT. This gives the protein CASSPTLAGATDTQYF.

The genes are TRBV28 and TRBJ1-1; no definite D call. The CDR3 extends over 14 amino acids. The V end was cut by 2 bases, the J end by 6 bases, with 13 bases between. CDR1 is MDHEN and CDR2 is SYDVKM in the germline V gene. The CDR3 here is CASSLLVQRPEAFF. The CDR3 nucleotides are TGTGCCAGCAGTTTACTTGTCCAGAGACCTGAAGCTTTCTTT.